The rows below give T cell receptor beta chains drawn from one sample of a study of regulatory T cells in long-lasting Graves disease. TCRdb analysed the multiplex PCR reads with MiXCR anew, one entry per CDR3 protein. The sample holds a few hundred thousand distinct CDR3 sequences, roughly 15% seen once. This sample also belongs to another study, concerning T cells in Graves' hyperthyroidism and ophthalmopathy.

Sequences were derived from peripheral blood mononuclear cells (PBMCs), sampled at new diagnosis, from a patient treated with antithyroid drugs. These receptors all come from a young woman with Graves disease. Each CDR3 is given with its conserved first and last residue. A D gene is named only where the DNA matches it firmly. Only some rows state a clone size, as once, few, many or a class for expanded clones.

D gene	clone size	V gene	J gene	CDR3 protein	CDR3 DNA
TRBD2	NA	TRBV7-6	TRBJ2-3	CASSLGAGGRTDTQYF	TGTGCCAGCAGCTTAGGGGCGGGGGGTCGCACAGATACGCAGTATTTT
TRBD1	NA	TRBV5-4	TRBJ1-1	CASSLPTGMMNTEAFF	TGTGCCAGCAGCCTCCCGACAGGGATGATGAACACTGAAGCTTTCTTT
NA	NA	TRBV7-9	TRBJ1-3	CASSSGTALGIYF	TGTGCCAGCAGTTCCGGGACCGCACTCGGGATATATTTT
TRBD2	few	TRBV5-1	TRBJ2-5	CASSDWTSGGEETQYF	TGCGCCAGCAGCGACTGGACTAGCGGGGGGGAGGAGACCCAGTACTTC
TRBD1	many	TRBV28	TRBJ1-6	CASSSPQGDNSPLHF	TGTGCCAGCAGTTCACCTCAGGGGGATAATTCACCCCTCCACTTT
TRBD1	many	TRBV10-3	TRBJ2-7	CAIRTGTASSYEQYF	TGTGCCATTCGAACCGGGACAGCGTCCTCCTACGAGCAGTACTTC
TRBD2	NA	TRBV10-3	TRBJ2-1	CAISELLAGLMGDEQFF	TGTGCCATCAGTGAGTTACTAGCGGGGCTAATGGGAGATGAGCAGTTCTTC
TRBD2	many	TRBV12-3/TRBV12-4	TRBJ2-2	CASSLGTSGLTGELFF	TGTGCCAGCAGTTTAGGGACTAGCGGACTGACCGGGGAGCTGTTTTTT
TRBD1	NA	TRBV12-3/TRBV12-4	TRBJ1-1	CASSHRGLGSTEAFF	TGTGCCAGCTCTCACAGGGGGCTGGGATCGACTGAAGCTTTCTTT
NA	many	TRBV5-1	TRBJ2-3	CASSFTSSTDTQYF	TGCGCCAGCAGCTTTACCTCTAGCACAGATACGCAGTATTTT
NA	many	TRBV7-2	TRBJ2-1	CASRPTRDAEQFF	TGTGCCAGCAGACCGACTCGAGACGCGGAGCAGTTCTTC
NA	many	TRBV18	TRBJ2-3	CASSPLLGGATDTQYF	TGTGCCAGCTCACCGTTACTAGGTGGGGCTACAGATACGCAGTATTTT
TRBD1	many	TRBV7-8	TRBJ2-1	CASSLQGAGYNEQFF	TGTGCCAGCAGCTTACAGGGGGCGGGCTACAATGAGCAGTTCTTC
NA	many	TRBV27	TRBJ2-1	CASSLPSSYNEQFF	TGTGCCAGCAGTCTACCCAGCTCCTACAATGAGCAGTTCTTC
NA	few	TRBV20-1	TRBJ2-7	CSVRGLGRESGEQYF	TGCAGTGTTCGAGGGCTCGGACGGGAATCGGGCGAGCAGTACTTC
NA	NA	TRBV18	TRBJ1-1	CASSPISVGRTEAFF	TGTGCCAGCTCACCGATATCCGTAGGAAGAACTGAAGCTTTCTTT
NA	many	TRBV5-1	TRBJ2-1	CASSPVDYNEQFF	TGCGCCAGCAGCCCCGTGGATTACAATGAGCAGTTCTTC
NA	many	TRBV3-1	TRBJ2-5	CASSGGDGETQYF	TGTGCCAGCAGTGGGGGAGATGGAGAGACCCAGTACTTC
TRBD2	many	TRBV5-1	TRBJ2-1	CASQGGAGGYYNEQFF	TGCGCCAGCCAGGGCGGGGCCGGGGGGTATTACAATGAGCAGTTCTTC
NA	many	TRBV5-8	TRBJ2-7	CASSLSATTYEQYF	TGTGCCAGCAGCCTGTCGGCGACAACCTACGAGCAGTACTTC
NA	many	TRBV20-1	TRBJ1-1	CSARPPEGPQNTEAFF	TGCAGTGCTAGGCCTCCGGAGGGCCCTCAGAACACTGAAGCTTTCTTT
NA	many	TRBV2	TRBJ2-1	CASSEWGLYYNEQFF	TGTGCCAGCAGTGAGTGGGGGCTTTACTACAATGAGCAGTTCTTC
TRBD2	NA	TRBV5-1	TRBJ2-5	CASSPGLAGEAQYF	TGCGCCAGCAGCCCGGGACTAGCGGGAGAGGCCCAGTACTTC
NA	NA	TRBV28	TRBJ2-3	CASDGALGADTQYF	TGTGCCAGTGATGGGGCGCTGGGTGCAGATACGCAGTATTTT
NA	few	TRBV20-1	TRBJ2-7	CSARDTPREYF	TGCAGTGCCCGGGACACCCCTCGGGAGTACTTC
TRBD1	many	TRBV27	TRBJ2-3	CASSWTGTDTQYF	TGTGCCAGCAGTTGGACAGGGACAGATACGCAGTATTTT
NA	few	TRBV5-1	TRBJ2-2	CASSLANTLGHPNTGELFF	TGCGCCAGCAGCTTGGCCAACACGTTGGGCCACCCTAACACCGGGGAGCTGTTTTTT
NA	NA	TRBV25-1	TRBJ1-2	CASSVAQGHGYTF	TGTGCCAGCAGTGTAGCACAGGGCCATGGCTACACCTTC
NA	many	TRBV3-1	TRBJ1-6	CASSVGTDNSPLHF	TGTGCCAGCAGCGTCGGGACGGATAATTCACCCCTCCACTTT
NA	many	TRBV7-9	TRBJ1-1	CASSPRRGAEAFF	TGTGCCAGCAGCCCCCGCCGAGGGGCTGAGGCTTTCTTT
TRBD1	NA	TRBV6-5	TRBJ1-6	CASSYALQGSSYNSPLHF	TGTGCCAGCAGCTACGCCCTACAGGGGAGCTCCTATAATTCACCCCTCCACTTT
NA	NA	TRBV5-1	TRBJ2-3	CASSPDTNTDTQYF	TGCGCCAGCAGCCCGGACACAAACACAGATACGCAGTATTTT
NA	many	TRBV25-1	TRBJ1-2	CASSESRGSRYGYTF	TGTGCCAGCAGTGAATCCCGGGGGAGCCGCTATGGCTACACCTTC